The entry below describes one T cell receptor beta chain. In this sample, this clonotype turned up many times. Its antigen remains unidentified. Base quality data are lacking; no much larger clone is found one base away. The data were taken from a study of molecular identifiers for immune sequencing clone quantification (dated by TCRdb to the late 2010s). About the study as a whole: For a replicate experiment, RNA from 20,000 or 100,000 naive CD8 T cells was divided into five aliquots, of which four were sequenced. This methods study used CD8 T cells to benchmark TCR RNA copy counting and molecular-identifier clustering-based TCR repertoire sequencing (MIDCIRS). General conclusions and limits of the study: When barcode sub-clustering was left out, chimeric consensus sequences inflated TCR diversity, with chimeras reaching as high as 47%. Clones above 20 RNA copies held over 99% of molecules in CMV-specific effector cells but under 1% in naive cells. Highly expanded clone sizes could be underestimated because identical TCR molecules may share a barcode. Spiked-in Jurkat TCR RNA equivalent to a single cell was reported to be detectable even among one million naive CD8 T cells. The naive libraries included spiked-in Jurkat TCR RNA (roughly nine copies' worth), and this RNA is not part of the donor repertoire. Modeling indicated approximately 3.1 TCR RNA copies recovered per cell, compared with 9.5 to 10 by digital PCR, which implies a capture efficiency of about 27%.

The library was obtained by PCR. Sequencing was performed on a NextSeq 500. Bulk TCR libraries were made following a previously described method, with the TCR primers given in Table S5. Total RNA was purified with the Qiagen AllPrep DNA/RNA kit. Before analysis, reads from multiple sequencing runs of the same library were pooled. As for the original processing: Reads were retained only if their TCR constant sequence matched exactly, and those retained reads were trimmed to 150 nt and grouped according to their 12-nt molecular barcodes. Reads inside each barcode group were sub-clustered using a 15% Levenshtein threshold, and a quality-weighted consensus sequence was constructed for each RNA molecule. Non-functional sequences were filtered out, along with any lower-count sequence sitting one edit away from another sequence. Based on fitting two negative binomial distributions, any barcode sub-cluster with under 20% of the maximum read count was discarded. The public reads were reanalyzed by TCRdb: fastp trimming at Q25, MiXCR alignment, in-frame beta chains only. Every entry covers one CDR3 protein and lists the most common genes and DNA from its rows. TCRdb, not the original authors, processed these V and J calls. Within this sample are approximately 320,000 distinct CDR3 sequences, with roughly 23% of them counted one time only. The ten largest account for about 0.74% of the sample.

Libraries of naive CD8 T cells were built from anywhere between about 20,000 and 1,000,000 sorted cells, with 10%, 30% or 50% of the purified RNA used. Naive CD8 T cells were FACS-sorted as CD8+CD4-CCR7+CD45RA+ on a BD FACSAria II into RLT Plus buffer. Detection sensitivity was tested by spiking Jurkat RNA equal to about 10 TCR copies' worth into samples containing roughly 19,000-1,100,000 naive CD8 T cells. CD8 T cells were enriched with RosetteSep CD8+ T Cell Enrichment Cocktail and Ficoll-Paque, followed by ACK red cell lysis. The trim is 6 bases for V and 5 bases for J, with a gap of 14 bases between the germline ends. Spanning cysteine to phenylalanine, the CDR3 consists of 13 amino acids. This entry keeps only the CDR3 DNA: 39 bases, framed from base 1. In the germline V gene (reference sequence), CDR1 corresponds to PRHDT and CDR2 to FYEKMQ.

The sequence joins TRBV13 to TRBJ2-7; a confident D gene designation cannot be given. The clonotype comes from a human donor in good health. Some libraries in this study had Jurkat cell RNA spiked in. Sequenced sample: naive CD8+ T cells from blood, with Jurkat cell RNA spiked in. The cell subset or site label, as the study defines it: FACS-sorted CD8+CD4-CCR7+CD45RA+ naive T cells. The sequence in DNA is TGTGCCAGCAGTTCCCGCTACCCCCACGAGCAGTACTTC. This yields the protein CASSSRYPHEQYF. Full variable domain (CDR3 extended with the reference TRBV13 and TRBJ2-7 proteins): AAGVIQSPRHLIKEKRETATLKCYPIPRHDTVYWYQQGPGQDPQFLISFYEKMQSDKGSIPDRFSAQQFSDYHSELNMSSLELGDSALYFCASSSRYPHEQYFGPGTRLTVT.